The T cell receptor (beta chain) under discussion was sequenced for a study of cytomegalovirus exposure and HLA in healthy donors. This clone was detected a few times. PCR involved 60 Vbeta and 13 Jbeta primers. The repertoire was sequenced with immunoSEQ multiplex PCR; TCRdb's copy has only in-frame clones and lacks some. The sample records around 180,000 clones, 81% being singletons. Germline values: CDR1 MDHEN, CDR2 SYDVKM. V lost 3 bases and J lost 12, with 12 bases in between. This CDR3 spans 12 amino acids. The chain couples TRBV28 to TRBJ2-1; unclear D gene. The material sequenced was PBMCs. The sequence came from a man between 18 and 29 years old in good health and CMV-seronegative. Here the CDR3 reads CASSFGSDGQFF. The DNA of the CDR3 is TGTGCCAGCAGTTTCGGGTCAGATGGGCAGTTCTTC. Drawing the rest from reference TRBV28 and TRBJ2-1, the complete variable domain is DVKVTQSSRYLVKRTGEKVFLECVQDMDHENMFWYRQDPGLGLRLIYFSYDVKMKEKGDIPEGYSVSREKKERFSLILESASTNQTSMYLCASSFGSDGQFFGPGTRLTVL.